This T cell receptor (beta chain) was sequenced in a study of breast tumors, draining lymph nodes, adjacent tissues. General observations from the study: That most tumor T cells come from lymph nodes remained unproven. Luminal-like breast cancer showed significantly higher tumor–nontumor repertoire similarity than basal-like. Findings are consistent with lymph node origin and intratumoral expansion of most tumor T cells.

This clonotype was seen ten or more times. Its specificity is unknown. TCRdb recomputed calls from the multiplex PCR reads with MiXCR, one row per CDR3 protein. Among more than 50,000 distinct CDR3 sequences, less than 55% were seen once, and the ten largest hold about 10%. This TCR came from a female donor with breast cancer. Some clones in this sample may be carry-over from other donors' samples. The sequenced material came from breast tumor tissue.

In nucleotides, the CDR3 is TGTGCCAGCAGCCTGGGACTAGCGATTCACGCGAACACCGGGGAGCTGTTTTTT. Translated: CASSLGLAIHANTGELFF. The chain is built from TRBV12-3 or TRBV12-4 and TRBJ2-2, with 10 bases lining up with TRBD2. The CDR3 extends over 18 amino acids. With 6 bases clipped from V and 0 bases from J, the junction kept 10 bases outside the gene matches.